Shown below are 20 T cell receptor beta chains from a single sample sequenced in a study of cytomegalovirus exposure and HLA in healthy donors. Primers: 60 Vbeta forward and 13 Jbeta reverse. Data came from immunoSEQ multiplex PCR; TCRdb stores just in-frame clones and leaves some out. The sample has 85,000 to 100,000 clones, around 89% seen once. Sequenced input: PBMCs. The origin of the receptors is a man aged 18 to 29 in good health and CMV-seronegative.

The V call is TRBV9, the J call TRBJ1-2, with unresolved D. Germline values: CDR1 SGDLS, CDR2 YYNGEE. V shed 3 bases and J shed 8 bases, with 14 bases lying between them. The CDR3 length is 13 residues. DNA for the CDR3: TGTGCCAGCAGCGCGTACCCCTTCGGGGGCTACACCTTC. It is translated as CASSAYPFGGYTF.

CDR3 amino acids: CASSPSGYEQYF. The CDR3 nucleotides read TGTGCCAGCAGTCCCTCGGGCTACGAGCAGTACTTC. This chain links TRBV6-5 with TRBJ2-7, with D unresolved. V lost 5 bases and J lost 3, with 8 bases in between. Germline CDR1 MNHEY, CDR2 SVGAGI. This CDR3 has 12 residues.

The chain carries TRBV7-9 and TRBJ2-1; 7 bases align to TRBD1. The germline gives CDR1 SEHNR, CDR2 FQNEAQ (reference sequence). Unmatched junction bases numbered 9, after V lost 1 base and J lost 6 bases. CDR3 size: 16 residues. CDR3 bases: TGTGCCAGCAGCTTAGGGGACAGTGGACGGGTCAATGAGCAGTTCTTC. This gives the protein CASSLGDSGRVNEQFF.

The chain recombines TRBV5-1 with TRBJ2-3, with 8 positions matching TRBD1. Germline V CDR1 and CDR2: SGHRS, YFSETQ. The CDR3 length is 15 residues. J was trimmed by 4 bases and V by 0 bases; bases with no gene match: 4. CDR3 protein: CASSLGQGIPDTQYF. CDR3 sequence (DNA): TGCGCCAGCAGCTTGGGACAGGGGATCCCAGATACGCAGTATTTT.

The chain has TRBV2 and TRBJ1-2, with 7 bases fitting TRBD1. V trimming: 3 bases; J trimming: 8 bases; junction bases outside the gene matches: 6. The CDR3 sequence is 13 residues long. Germline CDR1 and CDR2: SNHLY and FYNNEI. The CDR3 loop is CASSDRAGGGYTF. The CDR3 coding sequence is TGTGCCAGCAGTGATAGGGCAGGGGGAGGCTACACCTTC.

This chain uses TRBV12-2 with TRBJ2-7; TRBD2 is the table's D call and was not checked against the DNA. TRBV12-2 constitutes a pseudogene. CDR3 size: 13 residues. The CDR3 region is CASRLGTTGEQYF. CDR3 coding DNA: TGTGCAAGTCGCTTAGGTACGACGGGGGAGCAGTACTTC.

Here the CDR3 DNA reads TGCGCCAGCAGCTTGACGCAGGGGGCCGGAGGCTACAATGAGCAGTTCTTC. This sequence encodes CASSLTQGAGGYNEQFF. The J gene is TRBJ2-1, the V gene TRBV5-1; TRBD1 aligns across 8 bases. V shed 1 base, J shed 3 bases, and the junction held 9 bases outside the gene matches. There are 17 residues in the CDR3. Germline V CDR1 and CDR2: SGHRS, YFSETQ.

V usage is TRBV6-1 and J usage is TRBJ1-2; no clear D. Germline CDR1 MNHNS, CDR2 SASEGT. V lost 0 bases and J lost 8, with 16 bases in between. This CDR3 is built from 15 residues. The CDR3: CASSEAFGESGGYTF. CDR3 nucleotide sequence: TGTGCCAGCAGTGAAGCGTTTGGGGAATCGGGAGGCTACACCTTC.

This chain links TRBV2 with TRBJ2-2, with a weak D call TRBD1 (5 bases). V was shortened by 3 bases and J by 6 bases, with 11 bases between the two germline ends. The CDR3 totals 14 residues. In germline, CDR1 is SNHLY, CDR2 FYNNEI. CDR3 protein: CASSDSREAGELFF. The CDR3 coding sequence is TGTGCCAGCAGTGATTCCAGGGAAGCCGGGGAGCTGTTTTTT.

The chain uses TRBV5-4 and TRBJ1-1; the D gene is possibly TRBD1 (6 bases). Germline V gene lookup returns CDR1 SGHNT and CDR2 YYREEE (reference sequence). This CDR3 has 14 residues. Trimming removed 1 base from V and 5 bases from J, with 12 bases in between. The CDR3, as DNA: TGTGCCAGCAGCTTGACAGGGAGGGGAACTGAAGCTTTCTTT. This codes for CASSLTGRGTEAFF.

The rearrangement uses TRBV4-3 and TRBJ1-2; 12 bases are a match to TRBD1. The CDR3 extends over 19 amino acids. V lost 4 bases to trimming and J lost 5 bases; unmatched junction nucleotides: 17. The germline V gene has CDR1 LGHNA and CDR2 YSLEER. The CDR3 sequence: CASSLRWGTGGQVGYGYTF. The DNA for the CDR3 is TGCGCCAGCAGCCTGCGCTGGGGGACAGGGGGCCAAGTAGGATATGGCTACACCTTC.

Turning to this clone: The germline gene is not matched at one end of the junction; a read error may be the cause. This chain joins TRBV7-9 and TRBJ1-2; 7 bases align to TRBD1. The CDR3 is 13 residues long. From germline, CDR1 is SEHNR and CDR2 FQNEAQ (reference sequence). The CDR3 coding sequence is TGTTCCAGCAGCCGGTCCGGACAGGATGGCTACACCTTC. This sequence encodes CSSSRSGQDGYTF.

For the CDR3, the DNA is TGTGCCAGCAGTTTAATTTCTAGCGGGAGACTCTACGAGCAGTACTTC. It codes for CASSLISSGRLYEQYF. This rearrangement joins TRBV28 to TRBJ2-7, with 10 bases fitting TRBD2. The ends lost 2 bases at V and 3 bases at J; junction bases unmatched: 7. The CDR3 runs 16 residues. Germline CDR1 MDHEN, CDR2 SYDVKM.

The chain combines TRBV5-5 with TRBJ2-7, with D possibly being TRBD1 (5 bases). Germline CDR1 reads SGHKS; CDR2 reads YYEKEE (reference sequence). The CDR3 is made up of 14 amino acids. Trimming took off 4 bases at V and 6 bases at J, with 17 bases between the two ends. This CDR3 reads CASSVGHIIVEQYF. For the CDR3, the DNA is TGTGCCAGCAGCGTTGGACACATTATTGTCGAGCAGTACTTC.

Remarks on this clone: At one end, the junction sequence differs from germline, possibly due to a read error. V usage is TRBV7-9 and J usage is TRBJ2-7, with D possibly matching TRBD2 (5 bases). This CDR3 is built from 12 residues. Germline assignment: CDR1 SEHNR and CDR2 FQNEAQ (reference sequence). CDR3 amino acids: CSSSFGVYEQYF. The CDR3 DNA reads as TGTTCCAGCAGCTTCGGGGTGTACGAGCAGTACTTC.

This rearrangement joins TRBV6-1 to TRBJ1-5; TRBD1 might be the D (5 bases). The CDR3 has 14 residues. CDR1 is MNHNS and CDR2 is SASEGT in the germline V gene. The germline V and J ends were trimmed by 5 bases and 5 bases, with 13 bases remaining between them. The CDR3 coding sequence is TGTGCCAGCAGTCAAACTACCAGGGATCAGCCCCAGCATTTT. It codes for CASSQTTRDQPQHF.

The genes are TRBV6-1 and TRBJ1-2; no clear D. Germline V lookup: CDR1 MNHNS, CDR2 SASEGT. The V and J ends lost 5 bases and 7 bases respectively, with 11 bases between them. CDR3 length equals 12 residues. CDR3 sequence: CASSQTERGYTF. The CDR3 DNA reads TGTGCCAGCAGTCAAACAGAACGTGGCTACACCTTC.

The V gene is TRBV11-2, the J gene TRBJ2-7, with 7 nucleotides matching TRBD1. V trimming: 2 bases; J trimming: 0 bases; junction bases outside the gene matches: 4. Germline V gene lookup returns CDR1 SGHAT and CDR2 FQNNGV. This CDR3 is built from 15 residues. CDR3 protein: CASSLNRDSSYEQYF. CDR3 nucleotides: TGTGCCAGCAGCTTAAACCGGGACAGCTCCTACGAGCAGTACTTC.

The chain employs TRBV6-5 and TRBJ2-7, with D maybe TRBD2 (6 bases). Germline loops: CDR1 MNHEY, CDR2 SVGAGI. The ends were cut back, 8 bases at V and 9 bases at J, with 23 bases in the middle. CDR3 length equals 14 residues. The CDR3 nucleotides read TGTGCCAGCGCCCATACGCCGGGACTCCGGGGGCAGTACTTC. Its translation is CASAHTPGLRGQYF.

The rearrangement uses TRBV5-6 and TRBJ2-1; 9 bases line up with TRBD2. V was pared by 3 bases and J by 3 bases, with 7 bases of the junction left unmatched. Germline CDR1 SGHDT, CDR2 YYEEEE. This CDR3 comprises 16 residues. The CDR3: CASSSTSGRHYNEQFF. The CDR3 bases are TGTGCCAGCAGCTCCACCAGCGGGAGGCACTACAATGAGCAGTTCTTC.